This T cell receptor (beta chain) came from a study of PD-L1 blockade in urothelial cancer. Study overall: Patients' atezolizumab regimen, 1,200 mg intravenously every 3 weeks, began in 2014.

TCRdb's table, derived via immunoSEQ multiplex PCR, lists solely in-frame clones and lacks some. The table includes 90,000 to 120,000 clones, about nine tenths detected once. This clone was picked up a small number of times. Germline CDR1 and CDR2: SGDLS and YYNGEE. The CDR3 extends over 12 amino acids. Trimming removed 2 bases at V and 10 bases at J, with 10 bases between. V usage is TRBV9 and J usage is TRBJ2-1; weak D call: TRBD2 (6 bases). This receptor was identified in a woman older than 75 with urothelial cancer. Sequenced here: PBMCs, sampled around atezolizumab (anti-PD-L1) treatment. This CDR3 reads CASSVGREEQFF. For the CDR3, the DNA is TGTGCCAGCAGCGTGGGGCGGGAAGAGCAGTTCTTC.